Listed below are T cell receptor beta chains from one sample, sequenced in a study of T-cell reconstitution after alpha-beta-depleted transplantation in children. TCRdb independently ran MiXCR on the PCR reads; one entry per CDR3 protein. The sample lists around 450,000 distinct CDR3 sequences, 10% occurring once. Sequences were derived from PBMCs, sampled before TCRalphabeta/CD19-depleted stem cell transplant. Receptor source: a child under 10 years old with inherited bone marrow failure, due to receive a stem cell transplant. CDR3s include the opening cysteine and the closing phenylalanine or tryptophan. A D gene is named only where the DNA matches it firmly. Only some rows state a clone size, as once, few, many or a class for expanded clones.

TRBV5-1,NA,TRBJ2-2,many,14,TGCGCCAGCAGCTTGGTATGGGACACCGGGGAGCTGTTTTTT,CASSLVWDTGELFF
TRBV29-1,NA,TRBJ1-1,many,14,TGCAGCGTTAATAAGGGACAACCGAACACTGAAGCTTTCTTT,CSVNKGQPNTEAFF
TRBV29-1,NA,TRBJ2-5,many,12,TGCAGCGTTGACCGTACTAGGGAGACCCAGTACTTC,CSVDRTRETQYF
TRBV7-9,NA,TRBJ2-5,many,15,TGTGCCAGCAGCTCGTCCGGTCCGGACAGAGAGACCCAGTACTTC,CASSSSGPDRETQYF
TRBV27,NA,TRBJ2-7,NA,14,TGTGCCAGCAGTTTACTCCCGGGACCCTACGAGCAGTACTTC,CASSLLPGPYEQYF
TRBV9,NA,TRBJ2-1,NA,17,TGTACCAGCAGCGCCGGGGGATGGGGGAGGACCCACAATGAGCAGTTCTTC,CTSSAGGWGRTHNEQFF
TRBV5-1,TRBD1,TRBJ1-5,many,14,TGCGCCAGCAGCTCTCGACAGGGAGGGCAGCCCCAGCATTTT,CASSSRQGGQPQHF
TRBV10-3,NA,TRBJ1-1,many,14,TGTGCCATCAGTGACGCGACAGTGAACACTGAAGCTTTCTTT,CAISDATVNTEAFF
TRBV9,NA,TRBJ2-7,many,14,TGTGCCAGCAGCGTAAATCTATTCGGGGGCGAGCAGTACTTC,CASSVNLFGGEQYF
TRBV12-5,NA,TRBJ2-1,few,15,TGTGCTAGTGGTTTGGGAGGGGGTACCTACAATGAGCAGTTCTTC,CASGLGGGTYNEQFF
TRBV4-3,NA,TRBJ1-2,many,15,TGCGCCAGCAGCCAAGATCGGGGTATTCTCTATGGCTACACCTTC,CASSQDRGILYGYTF
TRBV27,TRBD1,TRBJ1-2,many,13,TGTGCCAGCAGAAGACAGGGCGGCTATGGCTACACCTTC,CASRRQGGYGYTF
TRBV28,NA,TRBJ1-5,many,17,TGTGCCAGCAGTTCCCTAAGACCAGAGGACTATAATCAGCCCCAGCATTTT,CASSSLRPEDYNQPQHF
TRBV4-3,TRBD1,TRBJ2-7,many,15,TGCGCCAGCAGCCAAGAAGGGACAGGGGTTGACGAGCAGTACTTC,CASSQEGTGVDEQYF
TRBV6-5,TRBD1,TRBJ2-7,many,18,TGTGCCAGCAGTTACTCCGGCAGGGGGCCTCTTGGCGGCTACGAGCAGTACTTC,CASSYSGRGPLGGYEQYF
TRBV5-5,TRBD1,TRBJ1-6,many,14,TGTGCCAGCAGCGGGGGACAGGGTTATGGGCCCCTCCACTTT,CASSGGQGYGPLHF
TRBV29-1,TRBD1,TRBJ2-3,many,14,TGCAGCGTCGCCGGGACAGGGGCCACAGATACGCAGTATTTT,CSVAGTGATDTQYF
TRBV27,TRBD1,TRBJ1-5,many,17,TGTGCCAGCAGCGACAGGGGCGTCCCTTATAGCAATCAGCCCCAGCATTTT,CASSDRGVPYSNQPQHF
TRBV5-1,TRBD2,TRBJ2-5,many,14,TGCGCCAGCAGCAGGGGACTATCGGGAGAGACCCAGTACTTC,CASSRGLSGETQYF
TRBV7-8,NA,TRBJ2-1,many,15,TGTGCCAGCAGCTTAGCGGGTATTTCCTACAATGAGCAGTTCTTC,CASSLAGISYNEQFF
TRBV5-1,TRBD1,TRBJ2-5,NA,18,TGCGCCAGCAGCTCCGTGACCTGGGACAGGGGGCGCCGGGAGACCCAGTACTTC,CASSSVTWDRGRRETQYF
TRBV4-2,NA,TRBJ1-5,many,14,TGTGCCAGCAGCCAAGAAGTAGCGGGCCAGCCCCAGCATTTT,CASSQEVAGQPQHF
TRBV4-2,TRBD2,TRBJ2-7,many,18,TGTGCCAGCAGCCAAGAGACTAGCGGGAGCGTTCTGGCTTACGAGCAGTACTTC,CASSQETSGSVLAYEQYF
TRBV2,NA,TRBJ1-1,few,12,TGTGCCAGCAGTGAAGACAGGGACGAAGCTTTCTTT,CASSEDRDEAFF
TRBV12-3/TRBV12-4,NA,TRBJ1-5,many,14,TGTGCCAGCAGTTTAAATTCGGTCATGGAGCCCCAGCATTTT,CASSLNSVMEPQHF
TRBV9,NA,TRBJ2-1,many,14,TGTGCCAGCAGCGAGACAGACTTCTACAATGAGCAGTTCTTC,CASSETDFYNEQFF